This T cell receptor (beta chain) was captured in a study of cytomegalovirus exposure and HLA in healthy donors. Findings and limits, study-wide: The study reported that TCR beta sequences accurately predicted HLA-A and HLA-B alleles in most subjects. Within an earlier analysis, most TCR beta V segments proved productive either about 87% or about 30% of the time.

As to this clone: What it recognizes is unknown.

The PCR contained 60 Vbeta and 13 Jbeta primers. TCRdb keeps only in-frame clones here, not all; method: immunoSEQ multiplex PCR. The sample lists around 250,000 clones, around nine tenths occurring once. The germline V gene has CDR1 MNHNY and CDR2 SVGAGI (reference sequence). V was pared by 1 base and J by 1 base, with 4 bases between. The CDR3 is made up of 13 amino acids. It was healthy bone marrow donors who served as donors. This sequence originates from a girl aged 2 to 10 in good health and CMV-seronegative. The V and J genes are TRBV6-6 and TRBJ1-1; unclear D gene. The specimen was PBMCs. The CDR3 loop reads CASSYLRNTEAFF. The CDR3 DNA follows: TGTGCCAGCAGTTACTTGAGGAACACTGAAGCTTTCTTT.